These 21 T cell receptor beta chains share one sample of origin, sequenced in a study of regulatory T cells in long-lasting Graves disease. Building the TCR beta libraries relied on iRepertoire HTBI primers, and CDR3 regions underwent Arm-PCR. TCRdb re-called the multiplex PCR reads through MiXCR, storing one row per CDR3 protein. In the table there are about 500,000 distinct CDR3 sequences, approximately 12% of which are singletons. Stated time point: newly diagnosed GD, antithyroid drugs for less than 3 months. Making the TCR library involved RNA that had been extracted from PBMCs. The data also belong to a second study, concerning T cells in Graves' hyperthyroidism and ophthalmopathy.

This sample comprised peripheral blood mononuclear cells (PBMCs), obtained at new diagnosis, from a patient treated with antithyroid drugs. Receptors were obtained from a woman in her 30s with Graves disease.

This clonotype was counted at least ten times. The rearrangement uses TRBV19 and TRBJ2-1; 9 bases line up with TRBD2. The CDR3 spans 15 residues. Germline loops: CDR1 LNHDA, CDR2 SQIVND (reference sequence). V lost 1 base to trimming and J lost 8 bases; unmatched junction nucleotides: 6. CDR3 sequence reads: CASSIGTSGYYEQFF. The CDR3, as DNA: TGTGCCAGTAGTATAGGTACTAGCGGGTACTATGAGCAGTTCTTC.

This clonotype was counted many times. The CDR3 reads CAWSAYRSLNTEAFF. The CDR3 DNA sequence: TGTGCCTGGAGTGCTTACAGGTCCCTGAACACTGAAGCTTTCTTT. J is TRBJ1-1 and V is TRBV30; tentatively, D is TRBD1 (5 bases). The V end was cut by 1 base, the J end by 0 bases, with 12 bases between. This CDR3 has 15 amino acids. Germline V gene sequence: CDR1 GTSNPN, CDR2 SVGIG (reference sequence).

This clonotype was observed a few times. V and J are TRBV3-1 and TRBJ2-5, with D perhaps TRBD1 (5 bases). The CDR3 is 14 residues long. V was shortened by 1 base and J by 6 bases, with 12 bases between the two germline ends. Germline assignment: CDR1 LGHDT and CDR2 YNNKEL (reference sequence). In DNA form, the CDR3 reads TGTGCCAGCAGCCAAGTCAGGGTGCAGAAGACCCAGTACTTC. Translation: CASSQVRVQKTQYF.

This clonotype was observed at least ten times. In DNA, the CDR3 is TGTGCCACCATGAACACTGAAGCTTTCTTT. This sequence encodes CATMNTEAFF. The chain joins TRBV2 to TRBJ1-1; D call uncertain. The V end was cut by 10 bases, the J end by 0 bases, with 3 bases between. The CDR3 contains 10 residues. From germline, CDR1 is SNHLY and CDR2 FYNNEI.

This clonotype was observed a few times. The gene calls are TRBV19 and TRBJ2-7, with 8 bases aligning to TRBD1. The V gene end was trimmed by 4 bases and the J gene end by 6 bases; junction bases not matched to a gene: 5. The CDR3 has 13 amino acids. Per germline, CDR1 LNHDA and CDR2 SQIVND (reference sequence). The CDR3: CASSTGQGGEQYF. As DNA, the CDR3 is TGTGCCAGTAGTACCGGACAGGGAGGCGAGCAGTACTTC. The full variable domain, with the rest looked up from reference TRBV19 and TRBJ2-7, is DGGITQSPKYLFRKEGQNVTLSCEQNLNHDAMYWYRQDPGQGLRLIYYSQIVNDFQKGDIAEGYSVSREKKESFPLTVTSAQKNPTAFYLCASSTGQGGEQYFGPGTRLTVT.

This clonotype was detected ten times or more. The V and J genes are TRBV9 and TRBJ2-1; a weak D match, TRBD2 (5 bases). The CDR3 has 16 amino acids. The V end was cut by 0 bases, the J end by 2 bases, with 12 bases between. Germline lookup yields CDR1 SGDLS and CDR2 YYNGEE. The CDR3 nucleotides are TGTGCCAGCAGCGTAGACGGCGGGCCAGCCTACAATGAGCAGTTCTTC. Protein: CASSVDGGPAYNEQFF.

This clonotype was seen repeatedly, ten times or more. This rearrangement joins TRBV6-5 to TRBJ1-5; the D is unclear. The CDR3 runs to 15 residues. The ends were cut back, 0 bases at V and 0 bases at J, with 6 bases in the middle. In germline, CDR1 is MNHEY, CDR2 SVGAGI. Here the CDR3 reads CASSYSAASNQPQHF. In DNA, the CDR3 is TGTGCCAGCAGTTACTCGGCGGCTAGCAATCAGCCCCAGCATTTT.

This clonotype was detected ten times or more. This sequence joins TRBV28 and TRBJ2-5; 7 positions match TRBD2. The V gene end was trimmed by 7 bases and the J gene end by 3 bases; junction bases not matched to a gene: 20. The CDR3 has 18 residues. Germline CDR1 and CDR2: MDHEN and SYDVKM. The CDR3 sequence is CASTRFWREYGVEETQYF. The CDR3 DNA sequence: TGTGCCAGCACTCGTTTTTGGCGGGAGTATGGAGTGGAAGAGACCCAGTACTTC.

This clonotype has more than one count but fewer than ten. V and J are TRBV6-2 or TRBV6-3 and TRBJ1-1, with D possibly matching TRBD1 (6 bases). Per the germline V gene, CDR1 is MNHEY and CDR2 is SVGEGT. CDR3 length: 15 amino acids. Trimming left V 6 bases short and J 4 bases short, with 18 bases between. This chain's CDR3 is CASRPPDRPGTEAFF. As DNA, the CDR3 is TGTGCCAGCAGACCTCCTGACAGGCCAGGCACTGAAGCTTTCTTT.

The J gene is TRBJ2-7, the V gene TRBV5-6; the match to TRBD2 covers 10 bases. There are 19 residues in the CDR3. The V and J ends lost 4 bases and 2 bases, in that order; junction bases with no gene match: 18. Germline lookup yields CDR1 SGHDT and CDR2 YYEEEE. CDR3 sequence reads: CASSAALAGGLAPAYEQYF. DNA for the CDR3: TGTGCCAGCAGCGCCGCGTTAGCGGGAGGACTTGCGCCTGCCTACGAGCAGTACTTC.

This clonotype was detected ten times or more. The chain employs TRBV11-2 and TRBJ2-3; the D is unclear. CDR1 and CDR2 from the germline V gene are SGHAT and FQNNGV. CDR3 size: 14 residues. V was clipped by 2 bases and J by 1 base, with 7 bases between them. In DNA form, the CDR3 reads TGTGCCAGCAGCTTATACGGAGGCACAGATACGCAGTATTTT. This translates into CASSLYGGTDTQYF.

This clonotype was observed many times. The chain carries TRBV20-1 and TRBJ2-1; possible D gene TRBD1, 5 bases. CDR3 length equals 16 residues. V dropped 5 bases and J dropped 0 bases, with 17 bases sitting between them. Germline CDR1 and CDR2: DFQATT and SNEGSKA (reference sequence). CDR3: CSAGTWTRGSYNEQFF. The CDR3 DNA is TGCAGTGCTGGAACTTGGACAAGGGGCTCCTACAATGAGCAGTTCTTC.

This clonotype was counted ten times or more. This sequence joins TRBV29-1 and TRBJ1-1, with unresolved D. The CDR3 covers 13 residues. V gave up 2 bases and J gave up 8 bases, with 15 bases separating them. Germline V lookup: CDR1 SQVTM, CDR2 ANQGSEA. CDR3 loop: CSVERAQAAEAFF. The CDR3 DNA sequence: TGCAGCGTTGAACGGGCCCAGGCGGCAGAAGCTTTCTTT.

The chain links TRBV3-1 to TRBJ1-1; D is unresolved. Looked up from germline, CDR1 is LGHDT and CDR2 is YNNKEL (reference sequence). The V end was cut by 6 bases, the J end by 3 bases, with 8 bases between. This CDR3 has 12 amino acids. The CDR3 DNA reads as TGTGCCAGCAGTCACATGTACACTGAAGCTTTCTTT. Translation: CASSHMYTEAFF.

The chain joins TRBV24-1 to TRBJ1-2; the match to TRBD1 covers 8 bases. Germline lookup yields CDR1 KGHDR and CDR2 SFDVKD. V lost 4 bases to trimming and J lost 7 bases; unmatched junction nucleotides: 13. The CDR3 covers 16 residues. CDR3 residues: CATSDPGTGPLGGYTF. The CDR3 DNA reads TGTGCCACCAGTGACCCCGGGACAGGTCCCTTAGGTGGCTACACCTTC.

This clonotype appeared many times. V and J are TRBV3-1 and TRBJ2-7, with D possibly matching TRBD2 (5 bases). The CDR3 totals 13 residues. The germline V gene has CDR1 LGHDT and CDR2 YNNKEL (reference sequence). The V end lost 1 base, the J end lost 3 bases, and 7 bases lay between the germline ends. CDR3 sequence (DNA): TGTGCCAGCAGCCAAGGCGCGGGCTACGAGCAGTACTTC. It codes for CASSQGAGYEQYF.

This clonotype has at least ten counts. This sequence joins TRBV12-3 or TRBV12-4 and TRBJ1-4; 12 nucleotides agree with TRBD1. The CDR3 loop spans 16 amino acids. Germline trimming cut 5 bases from V and 7 bases from J; bases unmatched to any gene: 8. The CDR3 DNA sequence: TGTGCCAGCAGTCTCCGGGACAGGGGGCGAGGTGAAAAACTGTTTTTT. Its translation: CASSLRDRGRGEKLFF.

At least ten counts were recorded for this clonotype. CDR3 nucleotide sequence: TGCGCCAGCAGCCCCGGGACCCAGCGAGGGCAGTATTTT. Translated, it gives CASSPGTQRGQYF. V gene TRBV5-1 combines with J gene TRBJ2-3, with D possibly called TRBD1 or TRBD2 (5 bases each). Germline CDR1 and CDR2: SGHRS and YFSETQ. The CDR3 spans 13 residues. The ends were cut back, 4 bases at V and 11 bases at J, with 17 bases in the middle.

This clonotype was seen a handful of times. The CDR3 loop is CASSMGPGTGYNEQFF. DNA for the CDR3: TGTGCCAGTAGTATGGGACCCGGGACAGGGTACAATGAGCAGTTCTTC. The V call is TRBV19, the J call TRBJ2-1; 9 positions match TRBD1. This CDR3 is built from 16 residues. Per germline, CDR1 LNHDA and CDR2 SQIVND (reference sequence). Unmatched junction bases numbered 7, after V lost 3 bases and J lost 4 bases. Variable domain in full (rest from reference TRBV19 and TRBJ2-1): DGGITQSPKYLFRKEGQNVTLSCEQNLNHDAMYWYRQDPGQGLRLIYYSQIVNDFQKGDIAEGYSVSREKKESFPLTVTSAQKNPTAFYLCASSMGPGTGYNEQFFGPGTRLTVL.

This clonotype turned up a few times. The chain joins TRBV29-1 to TRBJ1-3; 8 nucleotides match TRBD1. The germline V gene encodes CDR1 SQVTM and CDR2 ANQGSEA. The V segment lost 6 bases and the J segment 0 bases; nucleotides outside the gene matches: 10. This CDR3 spans 16 amino acids. The CDR3 region has the DNA TGCAGCGTCGAAAAACAGGGGGGGAGCTCTGGAAACACCATATATTTT. Translating it yields CSVEKQGGSSGNTIYF.

This clonotype was counted many times. V gene TRBV5-1 combines with J gene TRBJ2-5; 8 positions agree with TRBD1. Germline-derived CDR1 and CDR2 are SGHRS and YFSETQ. CDR3 length equals 14 residues. V lost 4 bases and J lost 3; bases outside the gene matches: 5. CDR3 sequence (DNA): TGCGCCAGCAGCGTAGGGACAGGCGAAGAGACCCAGTACTTC. This gives the protein CASSVGTGEETQYF.